One sample yielded the 28 T cell receptor beta chains listed below, sequenced in a study of T cell responses to AZD1222 COVID-19 vaccine (dated by TCRdb to 2020 to 2022). The time point label, as the study defines it: about 28 days (+/-7) after the second vaccine dose. The library was built by means of the immunoSEQ multiplex PCR assay. TCRdb holds this immuneACCESS table with in-frame rearrangements only. Some clones are missing; in checked studies, unresolved V genes explain under half, and the rest has no known cause. The sample contains around 120,000 clones, around nine tenths of them found a single time. The ten largest clones add up to 0.85% to 1.2% of the sample. This specimen consisted of peripheral blood, obtained 28 days after the second AZD1222 dose. The receptors here all came from an adult who received the AZD1222 COVID-19 vaccine.

The genes are TRBV18 and TRBJ1-6; 7 bases match TRBD1. The V gene's germline CDR1 is KGHSH and CDR2 LQKENI. The V and J ends lost 5 bases and 8 bases, in that order; junction bases with no gene match: 6. This CDR3 spans 14 amino acids. Here the CDR3 reads CASSYGTDDSPLHF. The CDR3 bases are TGTGCCAGCTCATACGGGACAGATGATTCACCCCTCCACTTT.

The gene calls are TRBV30 and TRBJ1-1, with TRBD1 identical over 7 bases. The CDR3 consists of 14 residues. Germline loops: CDR1 GTSNPN, CDR2 SVGIG (reference sequence). V gave up 4 bases and J gave up 2 bases; unmatched junction bases: 7. The CDR3 coding sequence is TGTGCCTGGACCCTATACAGGGGTAACACTGAAGCTTTCTTT. Translating it yields CAWTLYRGNTEAFF.

The CDR3 loop is CASSGLGTDTQYF. Here the CDR3 DNA reads TGTGCCAGCAGCGGACTTGGGACAGATACGCAGTATTTT. This chain links TRBV9 with TRBJ2-3; D gene uncertain. The CDR3 runs to 13 residues. Between the trimmed V and J ends, which lost 3 bases and 3 bases, there was a span of 8 bases. Germline CDR1 and CDR2: SGDLS and YYNGEE.

CDR3 region: CASSPRTGFTLTEAFF. For the CDR3, the DNA is TGTGCCAGCAGTCCGAGGACAGGGTTTACGCTCACTGAAGCTTTCTTT. The J gene is TRBJ1-1, the V gene TRBV27; 8 nucleotides line up with TRBD1. CDR1 and CDR2 from the germline V gene are MNHEY and SMNVEV (reference sequence). The CDR3 sequence is 16 residues long. Losses at the gene ends were 5 bases for V and 4 bases for J; bases not matched to a gene: 12.

The rearrangement uses TRBV7-2 and TRBJ1-1; D is uncertain. The CDR3 totals 13 residues. V was clipped by 5 bases and J by 2 bases, with 9 bases between them. Germline CDR1 SGHTA, CDR2 FQGNSA. CDR3 in amino acids: CASSRITNTEAFF. The DNA of the CDR3 is TGTGCCAGCAGCCGAATTACTAACACTGAAGCTTTCTTT.

The V gene is TRBV14, the J gene TRBJ1-2, with D perhaps TRBD1 (5 bases). V was clipped by 1 base and J by 5 bases, with 5 bases between them. This CDR3 has 12 amino acids. Germline V CDR1 and CDR2: SGHDN, FVKESK. CDR3 loop: CASSQGQYGYTF. CDR3 nucleotides: TGTGCCAGCAGCCAAGGACAGTATGGCTACACCTTC. Full variable domain (rest looked up from reference TRBV14 and TRBJ1-2): EAGVTQFPSHSVIEKGQTVTLRCDPISGHDNLYWYRRVMGKEIKFLLHFVKESKQDESGMPNNRFLAERTGGTYSTLKVQPAELEDSGVYFCASSQGQYGYTFGSGTRLTVV.

This chain joins TRBV4-1 and TRBJ1-2; D gene uncertain. Trimming removed 0 bases from V and 1 base from J, with 6 bases in between. Germline assignment: CDR1 MGHRA and CDR2 YSYEKL. The CDR3 sequence is 14 residues long. The CDR3 region is CASSQDLVNYGYTF. The CDR3 nucleotides are TGCGCCAGCAGCCAAGATCTGGTTAACTATGGCTACACCTTC.

This sequence joins TRBV7-3 and TRBJ2-2; 10 nucleotides match TRBD1. CDR1 is SGHTA and CDR2 is FQGTGA in the germline V gene. This CDR3 is 16 amino acids long. The V segment lost 5 bases and the J segment 7 bases; nucleotides outside the gene matches: 10. In DNA form, the CDR3 reads TGTGCCAGCAGCCTACTGGGGACAGGGGCTGGCGGGGAGCTGTTTTTT. This translates into CASSLLGTGAGGELFF. The whole variable domain, filled in from reference TRBV7-3 and TRBJ2-2, reads GAGVSQTPSNKVTEKGKYVELRCDPISGHTALYWYRQSLGQGPEFLIYFQGTGAADDSGLPNDRFFAVRPEGSVSTLKIQRTERGDSAVYLCASSLLGTGAGGELFFGEGSRLTVL.

This clone was found a few times. V gene TRBV5-1 combines with J gene TRBJ2-5; TRBD2 matches 11 bases. This CDR3 is built from 16 residues. With V trimmed by 4 bases and J by 4 bases, 9 bases remained unmatched. Germline CDR1 reads SGHRS; CDR2 reads YFSETQ. DNA of the CDR3: TGCGCCAGCAGCCCGGAGACTAGCGGGGCAATAGAGACCCAGTACTTC. Translating it yields CASSPETSGAIETQYF.

V usage is TRBV2 and J usage is TRBJ1-2; 9 bases are a match to TRBD1. The CDR3 spans 13 residues. V shed 6 bases and J 8 bases; nucleotides not matched to a gene: 7. Germline V gene lookup returns CDR1 SNHLY and CDR2 FYNNEI. CDR3 in amino acids: CASRIQGALGYTF. The CDR3 coding sequence is TGTGCCAGCAGGATACAGGGGGCTCTAGGCTACACCTTC.

The chain uses TRBV7-9 and TRBJ2-1, with D maybe TRBD2 (6 bases). V lost 8 bases and J lost 9, with 23 bases in between. The CDR3 contains 15 residues. CDR1 and CDR2 (germline): SEHNR, FQNEAQ (reference sequence). As DNA, the CDR3 is TGTGCCAGCCAACCCTTGCGGGGCCAAACTAGTGAGCAGTTCTTC. Amino acid sequence: CASQPLRGQTSEQFF. Complete variable domain (other parts from reference TRBV7-9 and TRBJ2-1): DTGVSQNPRHKITKRGQNVTFRCDPISEHNRLYWYRQTLGQGPEFLTYFQNEAQLEKSRLLSDRFSAERPKGSFSTLEIQRTEQGDSAMYLCASQPLRGQTSEQFFGPGTRLTVL.

The V and J genes are TRBV7-2 and TRBJ1-2; D gene unclear. Trimming pared 5 bases from V and 5 bases from J, leaving 12 bases between. Germline CDR1 is SGHTA and CDR2 is FQGNSA. This CDR3 has 13 amino acids. CDR3 residues: CASSGGRSYGYTF. For the CDR3, the DNA is TGTGCCAGCAGCGGCGGACGGTCTTATGGCTACACCTTC.

Only one count was recorded for this clone. The V and J genes are TRBV18 and TRBJ1-2; 8 positions match TRBD1. The CDR3 is 15 amino acids. Germline CDR1 is KGHSH and CDR2 is LQKENI. V was pared by 3 bases and J by 3 bases, with 6 bases of the junction left unmatched. In DNA, the CDR3 is TGTGCCAGCTCACCTAACCCGGGACAGGACTATGGCTACACCTTC. This gives the protein CASSPNPGQDYGYTF.

The chain recombines TRBV19 with TRBJ2-2, with D tentatively TRBD1 or TRBD2 (5 bases each). Germline V gene sequence: CDR1 LNHDA, CDR2 SQIVND (reference sequence). V was shortened by 4 bases and J by 0 bases, with 24 bases between the two germline ends. The CDR3 length is 20 residues. DNA for the CDR3: TGTGCCAGTAGTACAACCTCACTAGGGGCGATAACCGCGAACACCGGGGAGCTGTTTTTT. This translates into CASSTTSLGAITANTGELFF.

The chain joins TRBV6-5 to TRBJ1-4, with no clear D. CDR3 size: 14 residues. Trimming took off 2 bases at V and 5 bases at J, with 9 bases between the two ends. Germline CDR1 is MNHEY and CDR2 is SVGAGI. The CDR3 DNA sequence: TGTGCCAGCAGTTACGGACCGGGGAATGAAAAACTGTTTTTT. Translated: CASSYGPGNEKLFF.

The rearrangement joins TRBV3-1 (or the pseudogene TRBV3-2) to TRBJ2-7; D remains unclear. Germline lookup yields CDR1 LGHDT and CDR2 YNNKEL (reference sequence). CDR3 length: 13 residues. Trimming removed 4 bases from V and 2 bases from J, with 9 bases in between. The CDR3, as DNA: TGTGCCAGCAGCCTGACCACAACCTACGAGCAGTACTTC. It specifies CASSLTTTYEQYF.

This chain joins TRBV28 and TRBJ1-1, with TRBD1 matching over 9 bases. Trimming took 6 bases from V and 6 from J; bases not matched to a gene: 8. The CDR3 is 14 residues long. Germline CDR1 and CDR2: MDHEN and SYDVKM. CDR3 nucleotides: TGTGCCAGCAGCGTCCCGGGACAGGGATCTGAAGCTTTCTTT. Translation gives CASSVPGQGSEAFF. Variable domain in full (rest from reference TRBV28 and TRBJ1-1): DVKVTQSSRYLVKRTGEKVFLECVQDMDHENMFWYRQDPGLGLRLIYFSYDVKMKEKGDIPEGYSVSREKKERFSLILESASTNQTSMYLCASSVPGQGSEAFFGQGTRLTVV.

This sequence joins TRBV29-1 and TRBJ1-5; D may be TRBD1 (6 bases). With 0 bases removed from V and 11 bases from J, the gap between germline ends came to 11 bases. The CDR3 has 12 residues. CDR1 is SQVTM and CDR2 is ANQGSEA in the germline V gene. The CDR3 nucleotides are TGCAGCGTTGAAGACCAGGGGCGGACCCAGCATTTT. It encodes CSVEDQGRTQHF.

The V gene is TRBV5-3, the J gene TRBJ2-2; 7 bases map to TRBD1. TRBV5-3 is sorted into the ORF group, with uncertain function. V dropped 2 bases and J dropped 7; count of bases not matched to a gene: 8. The CDR3 runs to 15 residues. Here the CDR3 reads CARSFKQGPGGELFF. CDR3 nucleotides: TGTGCCAGAAGCTTCAAACAGGGGCCTGGCGGGGAGCTGTTTTTT.

The rearrangement links TRBV9 to TRBJ1-5; D might be TRBD1 (6 bases). V was shortened by 0 bases and J by 5 bases, with 6 bases between the two germline ends. The CDR3 covers 13 residues. Looked up from germline, CDR1 is SGDLS and CDR2 is YYNGEE. The CDR3: CASSVEGDQPQHF. DNA of the CDR3: TGTGCCAGCAGCGTAGAGGGGGATCAGCCCCAGCATTTT.

V usage is TRBV19 and J usage is TRBJ2-7; 8 nucleotides match TRBD1. With V trimmed by 10 bases and J by 11 bases, 10 bases remained unmatched. This CDR3 region has 11 residues. The V gene's germline CDR1 is LNHDA and CDR2 SQIVND (reference sequence). The chain's CDR3 is CATIGQGKKYF. CDR3 bases: TGTGCCACGATCGGACAGGGCAAAAAGTACTTC.

The rearrangement links TRBV20-1 to TRBJ1-4; D gene unclear. This CDR3 comprises 11 residues. Germline V lookup: CDR1 DFQATT, CDR2 SNEGSKA (reference sequence). V was shortened by 3 bases and J by 14 bases, with 13 bases between the two germline ends. CDR3 DNA: TGCAGTGCTAGTAAGGACGGTCGTCTGTTTTTT. Its translation is CSASKDGRLFF.

V usage is TRBV9 and J usage is TRBJ2-2, with unresolved D. Looked up from germline, CDR1 is SGDLS and CDR2 is YYNGEE. The V end lost 0 bases, the J end lost 2 bases, and 5 bases lay between the germline ends. The CDR3 covers 14 residues. In DNA, the CDR3 is TGTGCCAGCAGCGTAGCGGCAAACACCGGGGAGCTGTTTTTT. It encodes CASSVAANTGELFF. Filled out from reference TRBV9 and TRBJ2-2, the complete variable domain reads DSGVTQTPKHLITATGQRVTLRCSPRSGDLSVYWYQQSLDQGLQFLIQYYNGEERAKGNILERFSAQQFPDLHSELNLSSLELGDSALYFCASSVAANTGELFFGEGSRLTVL.

The chain carries TRBV28 and TRBJ2-4; D possibly corresponds to TRBD1 (6 bases). CDR3 size: 17 residues. Trimming took off 1 base at V and 0 bases at J, with 13 bases between the two ends. Germline assignment: CDR1 MDHEN and CDR2 SYDVKM. The CDR3 region is CASSLLSQGLAKNIQYF. CDR3 DNA: TGTGCCAGCAGTTTATTGAGTCAGGGGTTAGCCAAAAACATTCAGTACTTC.

This clone was detected a few times. Written as DNA, the CDR3 is TGTGCCAGCAGTGGGAGAGCGGGAGTACTAGAGACCCAGTACTTC. As protein: CASSGRAGVLETQYF. The chain is built from TRBV6-1 and TRBJ2-5; 8 bases match TRBD2. The CDR3 covers 15 residues. J was trimmed by 4 bases and V by 4 bases; bases with no gene match: 8. The germline V gene encodes CDR1 MNHNS and CDR2 SASEGT.

This clone was observed a few times. The J gene is TRBJ1-1, the V gene TRBV10-3, with 10 bases lining up with TRBD1. The CDR3 loop spans 14 amino acids. The V gene end was trimmed by 5 bases and the J gene end by 3 bases; junction bases not matched to a gene: 3. Germline loops: CDR1 ENHRY, CDR2 SYGVKD. DNA of the CDR3: TGTGCCATCAGTAGGGGGACAGGGGACACTGAAGCTTTCTTT. As protein: CAISRGTGDTEAFF.

The chain recombines TRBV18 with TRBJ1-2; D not certain. V shed 4 bases and J shed 2 bases, with 5 bases lying between them. Germline CDR1 is KGHSH and CDR2 is LQKENI. The CDR3 is 12 residues long. The CDR3 here is CASSLDNYGYTF. The CDR3, as DNA: TGTGCCAGCTCACTCGACAACTATGGCTACACCTTC.

V is TRBV4-3 and J is TRBJ1-1, with D tentatively TRBD1 (5 bases). Between the trimmed V and J ends, which lost 2 bases and 0 bases, there was a span of 10 bases. This CDR3 spans 15 amino acids. The germline gives CDR1 LGHNA, CDR2 YSLEER. As DNA, the CDR3 is TGCGCCAGCAGCCAATCCGTCAGGGTGAACACTGAAGCTTTCTTT. Residues: CASSQSVRVNTEAFF.